What follows are 12 T cell receptor beta chains derived from one specimen sequenced in a study of blood T cell repertoires in COVID-19. TCRdb's table, derived via immunoSEQ multiplex PCR, lists solely in-frame clones and lacks some. The table lists under 75,000 clones, 70% to 80% of them singletons. The sequenced material came from peripheral blood. Source of these receptors: a woman older than 75 with acute or convalescent COVID-19.

This clone has more than one count but fewer than ten. The CDR3 coding sequence is TGTGCCAGCAGTTACGGGACAGGGTTATCTGGAAACACCATATATTTT. It translates to CASSYGTGLSGNTIYF. This chain connects TRBV6-5 to TRBJ1-3; 9 nucleotides match TRBD1. CDR3 size: 16 residues. V shed 2 bases and J 1 base; nucleotides not matched to a gene: 3. Germline values: CDR1 MNHEY, CDR2 SVGAGI.

The V call is TRBV18, the J call TRBJ1-5; 8 bases are a match to TRBD1. The V and J ends lost 4 bases and 7 bases, in that order; junction bases with no gene match: 12. Germline assignment: CDR1 KGHSH and CDR2 LQKENI. The CDR3 extends over 16 amino acids. The CDR3 protein is CASSRTTQGAKQPQHF. The CDR3, as DNA: TGTGCCAGCTCACGAACCACCCAGGGGGCCAAGCAGCCCCAGCATTTT.

The CDR3 protein is CASSEWGSTDTQYF. In nucleotides, the CDR3 is TGTGCCAGCAGTGAATGGGGCAGCACAGATACGCAGTATTTT. This chain joins TRBV25-1 and TRBJ2-3, with D possibly TRBD1 on 5 matching bases. Germline V lookup: CDR1 MGHDK, CDR2 SYGVNS. V was cut by 1 base and J by 0 bases, with 5 bases left in between. The length of the CDR3 is 14 residues.

In this sample, this clone turned up a few times. The rearrangement links TRBV7-2 to TRBJ1-3; the D is unclear. Per the germline V gene, CDR1 is SGHTA and CDR2 is FQGNSA. The CDR3 totals 14 residues. Deletions cut 5 bases from V and 1 base from J, with 9 bases between. The CDR3, as DNA: TGTGCCAGCAGCCCGGGATCGTCTGGAAACACCATATATTTT. It is translated as CASSPGSSGNTIYF. Using reference TRBV7-2 and TRBJ1-3 for the parts outside the CDR3, the full variable domain is GAGVSQSPSNKVTEKGKDVELRCDPISGHTALYWYRQSLGQGLEFLIYFQGNSAPDKSGLPSDRFSAERTGGSVSTLTIQRTQQEDSAVYLCASSPGSSGNTIYFGEGSWLTVV.

The chain carries TRBV7-9 and TRBJ2-1; 9 bases are shared with TRBD2. The CDR3 has 14 residues. Germline assignment: CDR1 SEHNR and CDR2 FQNEAQ (reference sequence). V lost 0 bases to trimming and J lost 12 bases; unmatched junction nucleotides: 6. The CDR3 region has the DNA TGTGCCAGCAGCTTAGCGGCGGGAGGGCCTCGGCAGTTCTTC. As protein: CASSLAAGGPRQFF. Drawing the rest from reference TRBV7-9 and TRBJ2-1, the complete variable domain is DTGVSQNPRHKITKRGQNVTFRCDPISEHNRLYWYRQTLGQGPEFLTYFQNEAQLEKSRLLSDRFSAERPKGSFSTLEIQRTEQGDSAMYLCASSLAAGGPRQFFGPGTRLTVL.

This sequence joins TRBV7-2 and TRBJ2-1, with unresolved D. The CDR3 contains 13 residues. V lost 11 bases, J lost 1 base, and 12 bases lay in between. The V gene's germline CDR1 is SGHTA and CDR2 FQGNSA. CDR3 sequence reads: CASRGESYNEQFF. CDR3 sequence (DNA): TGTGCCTCTAGAGGAGAGTCCTACAATGAGCAGTTCTTC.

This clone was observed a few times. The chain carries TRBV15 and TRBJ2-2, with 9 bases matching TRBD2. Germline V CDR1 and CDR2: LNHNV, YYDKDF (reference sequence). V shed 1 base and J 7 bases; nucleotides not matched to a gene: 13. The CDR3 is made up of 18 amino acids. The CDR3 loop is CATSRVGSSGSYSGELFF. The CDR3 DNA sequence: TGTGCCACCAGCAGAGTGGGGAGTAGCGGGAGCTATAGCGGGGAGCTGTTTTTT.

J is TRBJ1-2 and V is TRBV19, with TRBD1 matching over 8 bases. V gave up 10 bases and J gave up 8 bases; unmatched junction bases: 12. This CDR3 has 13 residues. Germline CDR1 is LNHDA and CDR2 is SQIVND (reference sequence). The CDR3 loop reads CATRDRGVGGYTF. CDR3 nucleotide sequence: TGTGCCACCCGAGACAGGGGAGTAGGCGGCTACACCTTC.

The chain links TRBV25-1 to TRBJ1-1, with D uncertain. The germline V gene has CDR1 MGHDK and CDR2 SYGVNS. Trimming cost V 1 base and J 3 bases, with 9 bases left between them. The CDR3 length is 14 residues. The DNA for the CDR3 is TGTGCCAGCAGTGAATCTCTAGAGGACACTGAAGCTTTCTTT. Protein: CASSESLEDTEAFF.

The gene calls are TRBV7-8 and TRBJ1-5; the match to TRBD1 covers 9 bases. The CDR3 has 15 residues. The V segment lost 1 base and the J segment 7 bases; nucleotides outside the gene matches: 5. The germline V gene has CDR1 SGHVS and CDR2 FQNEAQ. The CDR3 here is CASSLDRGRWQPQHF. DNA of the CDR3: TGTGCCAGCAGCTTAGACAGGGGGCGATGGCAGCCCCAGCATTTT.

This clone has only a few counts. The chain has TRBV28 and TRBJ1-3; 7 nucleotides align to TRBD1. After removal of 4 bases from V and 0 bases from J, the junction contained 9 bases not matched to a gene. Germline V gives CDR1 MDHEN, CDR2 SYDVKM. The CDR3 contains 17 residues. The CDR3 DNA reads TGTGCCAGCAGTTCGCCGCCCGGACAGGACTCTGGAAACACCATATATTTT. The encoded protein is CASSSPPGQDSGNTIYF.

The V call is TRBV19, the J call TRBJ1-4; 9 bases line up with TRBD1. The CDR3 contains 17 residues. Germline values: CDR1 LNHDA, CDR2 SQIVND (reference sequence). The junction had 13 bases not matched to a gene; V was cut back by 6 bases and J by 5 bases. CDR3 protein: CASSLPGQGIRNEKLFF. Written as DNA, the CDR3 is TGTGCCAGTAGCCTTCCGGGACAGGGAATAAGGAATGAAAAACTGTTTTTT.